The 12 T cell receptor beta chains given below trace back to one sample, sequenced in a study of human T cells and chemical hapten exposure. TCRdb fed the RACE reads into MiXCR, producing one record per CDR3 protein. The repertoire holds a few hundred thousand distinct CDR3 sequences, about 6% seen once, with about 5% in the top ten. Time point: patch test 2, 6 weeks after DPC sensitization. Treatment meaning: therapeutic diphenylcyclopropenone sensitization with weekly scalp DPC. Sequencing was performed on whole blood, taken in connection with sensitization to the hapten diphenylcyclopropenone (DPC). Every receptor here comes from a woman between 18 and 29 years old with alopecia areata. Some clones in this sample may be carry-over from other donors' samples.

A few counts support this clonotype. The chain employs TRBV13 and TRBJ2-1; D possibly matches TRBD1 or TRBD2 (6 bases each). The ends were cut back, 1 base at V and 4 bases at J, with 23 bases in the middle. The germline V gene encodes CDR1 PRHDT and CDR2 FYEKMQ (reference sequence). The CDR3 length is 19 residues. The CDR3 loop is CASSLVGSGAGSVYNEQFF. As DNA, the CDR3 is TGTGCCAGCAGCTTAGTTGGTTCGGGGGCGGGCTCGGTTTACAATGAGCAGTTCTTC.

This clonotype was observed a handful of times. J is TRBJ2-1 and V is TRBV6-2 or TRBV6-3; TRBD1 agrees at 10 bases. Germline V CDR1 and CDR2: MNHEY, SVGEGT. The CDR3 runs to 12 residues. The V gene end was trimmed by 8 bases and the J gene end by 7 bases; junction bases not matched to a gene: 2. The CDR3 DNA follows: TGTGCCAGCGGGGACAGGGGAAATGAGCAGTTCTTC. This encodes CASGDRGNEQFF.

The rearrangement uses TRBV27 and TRBJ2-7, with D perhaps being TRBD1 or TRBD2 (5 bases each). Trimming removed 5 bases at V and 11 bases at J, with 16 bases between. Germline CDR1 MNHEY, CDR2 SMNVEV (reference sequence). The CDR3 length is 12 residues. The CDR3 coding sequence is TGTGCCAGCAGTGGGACGGAAAGACGGGAGTACTTC. It translates to CASSGTERREYF.

V usage is TRBV4-1 and J usage is TRBJ1-2; 7 bases fit TRBD1. The CDR3 spans 17 residues. Trimming removed 0 bases from V and 1 base from J; junction bases left unmatched: 8. CDR1 and CDR2 from the germline V gene are MGHRA and YSYEKL. As DNA, the CDR3 is TGCGCCAGCAGCCAAGATCTGATAGGGGGCCTTAACTATGGCTACACCTTC. As protein: CASSQDLIGGLNYGYTF.

This clonotype was picked up many times. The J gene is TRBJ1-6, the V gene TRBV6-5; D ambiguous. Trimming pared 3 bases from V and 6 bases from J, leaving 15 bases between. The germline gives CDR1 MNHEY, CDR2 SVGAGI. The CDR3 length is 16 residues. CDR3 bases: TGTGCCAGCAGTTATCGTGTCACGGCGGGTAATTCACCCCTCCACTTT. Its protein is CASSYRVTAGNSPLHF.

About this clonotype itself: This clone may be a read error of a much larger clone one base away. V gene TRBV20-1 combines with J gene TRBJ2-4, with TRBD2 matching 11 bases. There are 13 residues in the CDR3. The V and J ends lost 5 bases and 6 bases, in that order; junction bases with no gene match: 3. The germline CDR1 and CDR2 sequences are DFQATT and SNEGSKA (reference sequence). Here the CDR3 reads CSADGLAGNIQYF. The DNA for the CDR3 is TGCAGTGCTGATGGACTAGCGGGAAACATTCAGTACTTC.

J is TRBJ1-5 and V is TRBV7-2; D unclear. Per the germline V gene, CDR1 is SGHTA and CDR2 is FQGNSA. The CDR3 extends over 15 amino acids. The V and J ends lost 3 bases and 4 bases respectively, with 13 bases between them. In nucleotides, the CDR3 is TGTGCCAGCAGCTTCGAAGCGGGCCGAAATCAGCCCCAGCATTTT. Residues: CASSFEAGRNQPQHF.

This clonotype appeared a single time. The chain employs TRBV7-2 and TRBJ2-1, with a tentative D call TRBD2 (5 bases). Germline V gene sequence: CDR1 SGHTA, CDR2 FQGNSA. CDR3 length: 14 residues. V was shortened by 1 base and J by 8 bases, with 12 bases between the two germline ends. For the CDR3, the DNA is TGTGCCAGCAGCTTAGTGGCTAGCTTAGATGAGCAGTTCTTC. It encodes CASSLVASLDEQFF.

This clonotype was detected ten times or more. The chain links TRBV24-1 to TRBJ2-3, with D possibly TRBD1 on 5 matching bases. CDR3 length equals 13 residues. CDR1 KGHDR and CDR2 SFDVKD come from the germline V gene. V dropped 9 bases and J dropped 3 bases, with 12 bases sitting between them. The CDR3 nucleotides read TGTGCCACCGCGCAGGGATCGACAGATACGCAGTATTTT. Its protein product is CATAQGSTDTQYF.

This clonotype was seen a handful of times. The chain joins TRBV21-1 to TRBJ1-5; the table's D call, TRBD1, has no DNA check behind it. TRBV21-1 is noted as a pseudogene. This CDR3 contains 19 residues. This chain's CDR3 is CASSKDKGDRVESNQPQHF. The CDR3 region has the DNA TGTGCCAGCAGCAAAGATAAGGGAGACAGGGTAGAAAGCAATCAGCCCCAGCATTTT.

There are many counts of this clonotype. The V gene is TRBV13, the J gene TRBJ1-6; possible D gene TRBD1, 6 bases. V lost 6 bases and J 10 bases, leaving 13 bases between the germline ends. Germline-derived CDR1 and CDR2 are PRHDT and FYEKMQ (reference sequence). The CDR3 runs 13 residues. In DNA form, the CDR3 reads TGTGCCAGCAGAATTACAGGGAACTCACCCCTCCACTTT. Its protein is CASRITGNSPLHF.

This chain links TRBV7-9 with TRBJ2-2, with a weak D call TRBD2 (5 bases). This CDR3 comprises 13 residues. From germline, CDR1 is SEHNR and CDR2 FQNEAQ (reference sequence). Trimming left V 6 bases short and J 4 bases short, with 9 bases between. DNA for the CDR3: TGTGCCAGCAGTCCAAGCGGCACCGGGGAGCTGTTTTTT. This encodes CASSPSGTGELFF.